The 8 T cell receptor beta chains below were found in one sample sequenced in a study of beta chain features in type 1 diabetes. General study points: Moderate yet significant TCRB CDR3 shortening was seen in Type 1 diabetes patients in all four CD4+ subsets.

No cognate antigen is known for these TCRs. The whole isolated RNA underwent reverse transcription, so sequencing captured expressed TCRB transcripts. TCRdb's table, derived via immunoSEQ multiplex PCR, lists solely in-frame clones and lacks some. Of hundreds of thousands of clones in the sample, roughly a tenth were seen once. The sequenced sample consisted of naive CD4+ T cells from blood. The receptors were gathered from a young man with type 1 diabetes.

A note on this clone: This sample includes further DNA sequences coding for the same CDR3. The V gene is TRBV5-1, the J gene TRBJ1-2, with 8 bases that match TRBD1. CDR1 SGHRS and CDR2 YFSETQ come from the germline V gene. The J segment lost 4 bases and the V segment lost 1 base, leaving 3 bases of the junction unmatched. The CDR3 extends over 14 amino acids. CDR3 amino acids: CASSLPGQAYGYTF. Written as DNA, the CDR3 is TGCGCCAGCAGCTTGCCGGGACAGGCCTATGGCTACACCTTC.

The chain is built from TRBV5-4 and TRBJ2-3; the D gene is possibly TRBD1 (5 bases). This CDR3 has 15 amino acids. Between the trimmed V and J ends, which lost 0 bases and 0 bases, there was a span of 8 bases. The germline CDR1 and CDR2 sequences are SGHNT and YYREEE (reference sequence). CDR3 DNA sequence: TGTGCCAGCAGCTTGGGACAGCTTAGCACAGATACGCAGTATTTT. Encoded protein: CASSLGQLSTDTQYF.

This clone was detected only a few times. This rearrangement joins TRBV30 to TRBJ1-1, with TRBD1 matching 8 bases. V was clipped by 3 bases and J by 2 bases; unmatched bases: 2. Germline CDR1 GTSNPN, CDR2 SVGIG (reference sequence). There are 13 residues in the CDR3. The CDR3 here is CAWRGQANTEAFF. The CDR3 nucleotides read TGTGCCTGGAGGGGACAGGCAAACACTGAAGCTTTCTTT.

This chain uses TRBV19 with TRBJ1-6; 9 nucleotides line up with TRBD1. CDR1 LNHDA and CDR2 SQIVND come from the germline V gene (reference sequence). The CDR3 has 15 residues. With V trimmed by 5 bases and J by 7 bases, 6 bases remained unmatched. CDR3 bases: TGTGCCAGTAGTGCATGGGACAGGGCGAATTCACCCCTCCACTTT. The encoded protein is CASSAWDRANSPLHF.

This chain uses TRBV29-1 with TRBJ2-5, with 7 positions matching TRBD2. Germline V gene lookup returns CDR1 SQVTM and CDR2 ANQGSEA. The CDR3 loop spans 11 amino acids. J was trimmed by 5 bases and V by 6 bases; bases with no gene match: 3. This CDR3 reads CSVRRGETQYF. CDR3 coding DNA: TGCAGCGTGCGGCGGGGGGAGACCCAGTACTTC.

This chain uses TRBV11-2 with TRBJ2-7, with D unresolved. The CDR3 is made up of 15 amino acids. Trimming removed 1 base from V and 0 bases from J, with 10 bases in between. From germline, CDR1 is SGHAT and CDR2 FQNNGV. CDR3 in amino acids: CASSLGQLISYEQYF. The DNA for the CDR3 is TGTGCCAGCAGCTTAGGCCAGTTGATCTCCTACGAGCAGTACTTC.

The genes are TRBV25-1 and TRBJ1-6; D might be TRBD1 (5 bases). CDR1 and CDR2 (germline): MGHDK, SYGVNS. This CDR3 has 16 amino acids. V was pared by 0 bases and J by 5 bases, with 11 bases between. Here the CDR3 DNA reads TGTGCCAGCAGTGAATACGGCAGGGTGGATAATTCACCCCTCCACTTT. This sequence encodes CASSEYGRVDNSPLHF.

This clone has only a few counts. The genes are TRBV9 and TRBJ2-2; D is undetermined. The V gene lost 7 bases and the J gene lost 4 bases, with 8 bases spanning the gap. The V gene's germline CDR1 is SGDLS and CDR2 YYNGEE. The CDR3 loop spans 12 amino acids. The CDR3, as DNA: TGTGCCAGCGGTTCGGGCACCGGGGAGCTGTTTTTT. Amino acids: CASGSGTGELFF.